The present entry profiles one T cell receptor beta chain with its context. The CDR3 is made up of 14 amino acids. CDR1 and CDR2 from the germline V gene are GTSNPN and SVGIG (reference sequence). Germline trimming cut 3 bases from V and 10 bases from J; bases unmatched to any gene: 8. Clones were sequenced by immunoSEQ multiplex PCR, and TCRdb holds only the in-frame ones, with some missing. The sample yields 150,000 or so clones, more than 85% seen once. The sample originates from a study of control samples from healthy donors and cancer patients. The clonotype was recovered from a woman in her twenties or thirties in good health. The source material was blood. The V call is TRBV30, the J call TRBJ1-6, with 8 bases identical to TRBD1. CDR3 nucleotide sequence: TGTGCCTGGAGCACCGGGACAGGTAGCTCACCCCTCCACTTT. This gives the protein CAWSTGTGSSPLHF.